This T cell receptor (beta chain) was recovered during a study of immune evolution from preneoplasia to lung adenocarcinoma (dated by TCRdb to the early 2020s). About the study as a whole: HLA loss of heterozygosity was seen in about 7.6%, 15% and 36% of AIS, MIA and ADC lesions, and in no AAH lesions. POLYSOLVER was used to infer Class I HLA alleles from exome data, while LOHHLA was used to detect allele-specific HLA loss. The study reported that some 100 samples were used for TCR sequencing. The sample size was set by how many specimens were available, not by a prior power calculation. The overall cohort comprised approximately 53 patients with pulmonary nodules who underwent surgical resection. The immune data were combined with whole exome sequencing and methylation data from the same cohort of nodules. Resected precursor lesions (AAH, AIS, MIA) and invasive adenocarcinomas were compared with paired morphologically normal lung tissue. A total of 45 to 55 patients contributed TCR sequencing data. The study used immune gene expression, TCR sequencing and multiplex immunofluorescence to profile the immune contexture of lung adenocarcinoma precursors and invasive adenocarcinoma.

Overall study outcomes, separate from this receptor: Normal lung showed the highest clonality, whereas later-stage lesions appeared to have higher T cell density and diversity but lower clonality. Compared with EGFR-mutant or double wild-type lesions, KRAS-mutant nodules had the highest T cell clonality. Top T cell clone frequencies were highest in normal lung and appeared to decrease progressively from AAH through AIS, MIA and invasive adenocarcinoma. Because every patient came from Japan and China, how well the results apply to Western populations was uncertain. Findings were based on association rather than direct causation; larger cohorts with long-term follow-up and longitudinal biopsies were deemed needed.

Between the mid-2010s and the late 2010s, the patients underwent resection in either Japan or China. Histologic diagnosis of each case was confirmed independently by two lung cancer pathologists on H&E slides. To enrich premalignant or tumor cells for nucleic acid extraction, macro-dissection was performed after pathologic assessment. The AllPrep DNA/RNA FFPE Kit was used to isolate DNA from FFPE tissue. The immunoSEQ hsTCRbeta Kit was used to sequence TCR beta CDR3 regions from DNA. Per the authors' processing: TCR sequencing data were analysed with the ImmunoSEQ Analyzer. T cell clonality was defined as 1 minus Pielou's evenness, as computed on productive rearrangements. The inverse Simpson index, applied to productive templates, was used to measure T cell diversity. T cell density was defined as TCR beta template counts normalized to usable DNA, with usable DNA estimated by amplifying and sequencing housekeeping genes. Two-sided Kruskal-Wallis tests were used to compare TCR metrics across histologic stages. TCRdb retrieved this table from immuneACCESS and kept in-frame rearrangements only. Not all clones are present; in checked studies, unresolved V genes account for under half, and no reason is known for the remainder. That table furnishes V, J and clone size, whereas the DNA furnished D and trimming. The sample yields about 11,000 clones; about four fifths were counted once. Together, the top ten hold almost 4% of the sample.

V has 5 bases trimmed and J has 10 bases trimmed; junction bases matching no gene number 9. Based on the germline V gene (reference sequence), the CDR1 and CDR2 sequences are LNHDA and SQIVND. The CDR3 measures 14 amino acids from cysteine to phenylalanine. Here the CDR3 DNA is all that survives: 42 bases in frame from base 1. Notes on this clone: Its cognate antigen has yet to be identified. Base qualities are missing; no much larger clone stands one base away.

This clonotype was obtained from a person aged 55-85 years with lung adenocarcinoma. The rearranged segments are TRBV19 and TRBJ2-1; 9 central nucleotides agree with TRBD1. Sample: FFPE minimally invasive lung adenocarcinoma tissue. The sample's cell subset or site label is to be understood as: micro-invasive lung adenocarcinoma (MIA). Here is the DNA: TGTGCCAGTAGTCTGGACAGGGGACTTCCCGAGCAGTTCTTC. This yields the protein CASSLDRGLPEQFF.